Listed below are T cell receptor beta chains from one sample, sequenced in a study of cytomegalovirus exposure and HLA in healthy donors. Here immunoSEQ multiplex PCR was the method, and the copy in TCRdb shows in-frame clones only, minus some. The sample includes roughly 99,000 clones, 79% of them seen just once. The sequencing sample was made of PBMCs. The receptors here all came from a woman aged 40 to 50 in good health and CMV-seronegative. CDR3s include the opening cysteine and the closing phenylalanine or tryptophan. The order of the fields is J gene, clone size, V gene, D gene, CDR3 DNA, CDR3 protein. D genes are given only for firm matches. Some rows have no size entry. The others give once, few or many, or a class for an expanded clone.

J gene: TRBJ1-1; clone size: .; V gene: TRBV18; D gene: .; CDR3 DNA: TGTGCCAGCTCACCGGTGAGGGGAGGGACTGAAGCTTTCTTT; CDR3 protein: CASSPVRGGTEAFF
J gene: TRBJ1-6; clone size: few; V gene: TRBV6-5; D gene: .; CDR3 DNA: TGTGCCAGCCGGTTTAGACAGAATAATTCACCCCTCCACTTT; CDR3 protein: CASRFRQNNSPLHF
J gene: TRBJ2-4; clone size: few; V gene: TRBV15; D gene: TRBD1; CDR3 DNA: TGTGCCACCAGCAGAGAGGTAGTTGGGACAGATGGGATTCAGTACTTC; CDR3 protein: CATSREVVGTDGIQYF
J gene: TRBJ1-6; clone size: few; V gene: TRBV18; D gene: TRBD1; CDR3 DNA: TGTGCCAGCTCACCTCTCGACAGGGATTCACCCCTCCACTTT; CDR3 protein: CASSPLDRDSPLHF
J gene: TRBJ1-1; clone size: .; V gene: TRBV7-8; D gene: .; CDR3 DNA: TGTGCCAGCAGCCTACGATTAGGGGCTACGAACACTGAAGCTTTCTTT; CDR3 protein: CASSLRLGATNTEAFF
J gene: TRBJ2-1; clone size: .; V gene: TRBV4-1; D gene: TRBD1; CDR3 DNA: TGCGCCAGCAGCCAACTCCTACTGGACAGGGATCGGCCTACCCATGAGCAGTTCTTC; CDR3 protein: CASSQLLLDRDRPTHEQFF
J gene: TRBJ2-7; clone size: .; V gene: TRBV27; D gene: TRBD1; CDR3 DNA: TGTGCCAGCAGCCACGCCGGAGAGGGGGCCGGCGAGCAGTACTTC; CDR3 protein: CASSHAGEGAGEQYF
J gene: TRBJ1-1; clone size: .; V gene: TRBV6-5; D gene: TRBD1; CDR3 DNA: TGTGCCAGCAGTTTGACAGGGGACACTGAAGCTTTCTTT; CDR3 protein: CASSLTGDTEAFF
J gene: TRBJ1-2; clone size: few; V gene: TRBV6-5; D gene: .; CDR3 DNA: TGTGCCAGCAGTTCCAGAACCCCCTATGGCTACACCTTC; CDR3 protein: CASSSRTPYGYTF
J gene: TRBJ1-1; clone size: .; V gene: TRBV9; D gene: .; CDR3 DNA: TGTGCCAGCACCATAGGGAACAGGGACGACACTGAAGCTTTCTTT; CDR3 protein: CASTIGNRDDTEAFF
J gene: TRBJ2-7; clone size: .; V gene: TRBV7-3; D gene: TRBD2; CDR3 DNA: TGTGCCAGCAGCATGACTAGCTGGGACGAGCAGTACTTC; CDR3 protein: CASSMTSWDEQYF
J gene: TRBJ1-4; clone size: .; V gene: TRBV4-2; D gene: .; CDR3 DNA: TGTGCCAGCAGCCAAGCGGCGGTTTTGCAGCTTAATGAAAAACTGTTTTTT; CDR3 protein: CASSQAAVLQLNEKLFF
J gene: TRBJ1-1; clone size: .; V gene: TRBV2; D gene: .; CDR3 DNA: TGTGCCAGCAGAGGACAGAACACTGAAGCTTTCTTT; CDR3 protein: CASRGQNTEAFF
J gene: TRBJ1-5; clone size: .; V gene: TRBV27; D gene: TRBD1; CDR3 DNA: TGTGCCAGCAGTTTAACGGCGACAGGGCACCAGCCCCAGCATTTT; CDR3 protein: CASSLTATGHQPQHF
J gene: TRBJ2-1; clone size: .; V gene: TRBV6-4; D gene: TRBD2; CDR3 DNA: TGTGCCAGCAGTGATCGTAGCGGGGGGGCCGGTGAGCAGTTCTTC; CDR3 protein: CASSDRSGGAGEQFF
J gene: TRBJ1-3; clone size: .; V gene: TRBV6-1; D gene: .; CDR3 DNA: TGTGCCAGCAGTGACACAGTGTCCGGAAACACCATATATTTT; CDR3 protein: CASSDTVSGNTIYF
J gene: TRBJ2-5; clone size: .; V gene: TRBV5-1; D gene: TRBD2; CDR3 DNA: TGCGCCAGCAGTGCGGGAGGGGAGACCCAGTACTTC; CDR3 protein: CASSAGGETQYF
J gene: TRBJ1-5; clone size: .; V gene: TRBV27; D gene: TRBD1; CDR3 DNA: TGTGCCAGCAGTACCGGGACAGGGCTTTATAGCAATCAGCCCCAGCATTTT; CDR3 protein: CASSTGTGLYSNQPQHF
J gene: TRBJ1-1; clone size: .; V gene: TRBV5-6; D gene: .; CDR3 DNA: TGTGCCAGCAGCCCGGTGAGGGGGAGCACTGAAGCTTTCTTT; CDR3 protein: CASSPVRGSTEAFF
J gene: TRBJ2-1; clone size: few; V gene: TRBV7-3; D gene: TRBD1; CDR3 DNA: TGTGCCAGCAGCTTATTGACAGGGGCCTACAATGAGCAGTTCTTC; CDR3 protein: CASSLLTGAYNEQFF
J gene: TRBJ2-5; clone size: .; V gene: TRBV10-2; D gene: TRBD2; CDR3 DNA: TGCGCCAGCAGTGAGTCGATTAAGGTAGCGGGCCCCCAAGAGACCCAGTACTTC; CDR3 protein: CASSESIKVAGPQETQYF
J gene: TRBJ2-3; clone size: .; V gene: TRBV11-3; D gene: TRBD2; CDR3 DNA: TGTGCCAGCAGCCCCGTAGCGGGGGGGAGCACAGATACGCAGTATTTT; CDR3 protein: CASSPVAGGSTDTQYF
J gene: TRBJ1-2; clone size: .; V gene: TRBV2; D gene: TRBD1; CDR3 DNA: TGTGCCAGCAGTGAAGAGTCGACAGGGGGCGCAGGAGGCTACACCTTC; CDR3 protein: CASSEESTGGAGGYTF